Listed below are T cell receptor beta chains from one sample, sequenced in a study of shared clonotypes between healthy human individuals. The repertoire was sequenced with immunoSEQ multiplex PCR; TCRdb's copy has only in-frame clones and lacks some. Altogether around 940,000 clones are present, around three quarters being singletons, with the ten largest covering over 1.3%. Sequencing was done on a sample of memory CD4+ T cells sorted from blood. All receptors come from a man aged 18 to 30 in good health. CDR3s include the opening cysteine and the closing phenylalanine or tryptophan. The D gene is left open where the match is weak. A row's size may be missing; if present it is once, few, many or a size class.

>.|TRBV29-1|.|TRBJ2-5
CSGWTAQETQYF
TGCAGCGGTTGGACAGCACAAGAGACCCAGTACTTC
>once|TRBV18|.|TRBJ2-7
CASSPGFNYEQYF
TGTGCCAGCTCACCAGGGTTTAACTACGAGCAGTACTTC
>.|TRBV29-1|.|TRBJ2-3
CSVVLAGMSTDTQYF
TGCAGCGTAGTACTAGCCGGAATGAGCACAGATACGCAGTATTTT
>.|TRBV27|TRBD1|TRBJ1-3
CASTPRGGPFSGNTIYF
TGTGCCAGCACCCCCAGGGGGGGTCCATTCTCTGGAAACACCATATATTTT
>once|TRBV28|.|TRBJ1-5
CASSFLTGFSNQPQHF
TGTGCCAGCAGTTTCCTCACAGGGTTTAGCAATCAGCCCCAGCATTTT
>.|TRBV18|.|TRBJ1-1
CASSPRESAGEAFF
TGTGCCAGCTCACCACGGGAGAGTGCGGGGGAAGCTTTCTTT
>.|TRBV5-1|TRBD2|TRBJ2-3
CASSSGLAVHTDTQYF
TGCGCCAGCAGCTCGGGACTAGCGGTACACACAGATACGCAGTATTTT
>.|TRBV10-3|TRBD1|TRBJ2-1
CAIRGQGAGEQFF
TGTGCCATCAGGGGACAGGGGGCGGGTGAGCAGTTCTTC
>.|TRBV5-4|.|TRBJ2-1
CASNAGPNYNEQFF
TGTGCCAGCAACGCGGGACCCAACTACAATGAGCAGTTCTTC
>.|TRBV19|TRBD2|TRBJ2-1
CASSPTSGSYNEQFF
TGTGCCAGTAGTCCCACTAGCGGGAGCTACAATGAGCAGTTCTTC
>.|TRBV11-2|.|TRBJ2-4
CASSNFREAKNIQYF
TGTGCCAGCAGCAACTTCAGGGAGGCCAAAAACATTCAGTACTTC
>.|TRBV15|.|TRBJ1-5
CATSRGGIQGRAQHF
TGTGCCACCAGCAGAGGGGGCATACAGGGTAGGGCCCAGCATTTT
>.|TRBV6-1|.|TRBJ2-2
CASSEGRGALGTGELFF
TGTGCCAGCAGTGAAGGTCGGGGGGCCTTGGGCACCGGGGAGCTGTTTTTT
>few|TRBV2|TRBD2|TRBJ2-2
CASSLRGGGSTGELFF
TGTGCCAGCAGCTTGCGGGGCGGGGGTAGCACCGGGGAGCTGTTTTTT
>few|TRBV10-3|.|TRBJ2-7
CAISESLDHEQYF
TGTGCCATCAGTGAGTCTTTGGACCACGAGCAGTACTTC
>once|TRBV6-5|TRBD2|TRBJ2-7
CASSPAGLAGEQYF
TGTGCCAGCTCCCCAGCAGGACTAGCGGGCGAGCAGTACTTC
>.|TRBV5-1|.|TRBJ2-7
CASTGVSSYEQYF
TGCGCCAGCACAGGGGTGAGCTCCTACGAGCAGTACTTC
>.|TRBV10-2|.|TRBJ2-1
CASRENSDEQFF
TGCGCCAGCAGAGAGAACTCGGATGAGCAGTTCTTC
>few|TRBV5-6|TRBD1|TRBJ2-7
CASSSTGPKSYEQYF
TGTGCCAGCAGCTCGACAGGGCCCAAATCCTACGAGCAGTACTTC
>few|TRBV30|.|TRBJ2-6
CAWGPGLGSGANVLTF
TGTGCCTGGGGCCCGGGACTGGGCTCTGGGGCCAACGTCCTGACTTTC
>.|TRBV10-3|TRBD1|TRBJ2-2
CASQGASGGELFF
TGTGCCAGCCAGGGGGCTAGTGGCGGGGAGCTGTTTTTT
>.|TRBV11-2|TRBD1|TRBJ1-3
CASATTGTGNTIYF
TGTGCCAGCGCGACGACAGGGACTGGAAACACCATATATTTT
>.|TRBV7-2|.|TRBJ2-2
CASSSTKATGELFF
TGTGCCAGCAGCTCAACTAAAGCCACCGGGGAGCTGTTTTTT
>.|TRBV6-6|.|TRBJ2-1
CASSPTDYNEQFF
TGTGCCAGCAGTCCGACAGATTACAATGAGCAGTTCTTC
>.|TRBV2|.|TRBJ1-5
CASSATGTSNQPQHF
TGTGCCAGCAGTGCAACCGGGACAAGCAATCAGCCCCAGCATTTT
>.|TRBV4-1|.|TRBJ1-1
CASSRSQSDLNTEAFF
TGCGCCAGCAGCCGGTCCCAATCGGATTTGAACACTGAAGCTTTCTTT
>.|TRBV5-6|.|TRBJ2-7
CASSRFVRLLTYEQYF
TGTGCCAGCAGCCGTTTTGTCAGATTACTGACCTACGAGCAGTACTTC
>once|TRBV4-1|.|TRBJ2-3
CASSQLGLRTDTQYF
TGCGCCAGCAGCCAACTCGGACTACGCACAGATACGCAGTATTTT
>few|TRBV5-4|.|TRBJ2-3
CASSSDGDTQYF
TGTGCCAGCAGCTCGGACGGAGATACGCAGTATTTT
>.|TRBV5-1|.|TRBJ2-7
CASSLEASLLAEQYF
TGCGCCAGCAGCTTGGAGGCTAGCCTTCTCGCCGAGCAGTACTTC
>.|TRBV2|TRBD1|TRBJ2-3
CASGTGGAADTQYF
TGTGCCAGCGGTACAGGGGGCGCGGCAGATACGCAGTATTTT
>.|TRBV10-3|.|TRBJ1-1
CAIAGLAETEAFF
TGTGCCATCGCAGGACTTGCGGAGACTGAAGCTTTCTTT
>.|TRBV4-3|.|TRBJ2-1
CASSQESAREQFF
TGCGCCAGCAGCCAAGAAAGCGCGCGTGAGCAGTTCTTC
>.|TRBV6-5|.|TRBJ1-5
CASSYTQNNQPQHF
TGTGCCAGCAGTTACACACAAAATAATCAGCCCCAGCATTTT
>.|TRBV6-5|.|TRBJ1-6
CASSSGEGWNSPLHF
TGTGCCAGCAGTTCTGGGGAGGGTTGGAATTCACCCCTCCACTTT
>.|TRBV18|TRBD2|TRBJ2-2
CASSPGLASTGELFF
TGTGCCAGCTCGCCGGGACTAGCAAGCACCGGGGAGCTGTTTTTT
>once|TRBV6-6|.|TRBJ1-4
CASSYGVEKLFF
TGTGCCAGCAGTTATGGGGTTGAAAAACTGTTTTTT
>.|TRBV2|.|TRBJ2-7
CASGPISYEQYF
TGTGCCAGCGGACCGATCTCCTACGAGCAGTACTTC
>.|TRBV28|.|TRBJ2-1
CASSFGRGGLDEQFF
TGTGCCAGCAGTTTTGGCAGGGGAGGCTTAGATGAGCAGTTCTTC
>.|TRBV28|TRBD1|TRBJ2-5
CASSLGIKGGQQETQYF
TGTGCCAGCAGTTTGGGGATCAAAGGGGGCCAACAAGAGACCCAGTACTTC
>.|TRBV7-9|TRBD1|TRBJ2-2
CASSLLQGSGELFF
TGTGCCAGCAGCCTACTACAGGGGTCCGGGGAGCTGTTTTTT
>.|TRBV6-1|TRBD1|TRBJ1-5
CASSGQGGHQPQHF
TGTGCCAGCTCGGGACAGGGTGGACATCAGCCCCAGCATTTT
>once|TRBV19|.|TRBJ1-5
CASSMGWQGFSQPQHF
TGTGCCAGTAGTATGGGTTGGCAGGGGTTCAGTCAGCCCCAGCATTTT
>.|TRBV7-2|.|TRBJ2-3
CASSLMAGVGVDTQYF
TGTGCCAGCAGCTTAATGGCAGGGGTAGGAGTAGATACGCAGTATTTT
>.|TRBV6-6|TRBD1|TRBJ2-7
CASRDREFRLEQYF
TGTGCCAGCAGGGACAGGGAGTTCCGCTTGGAGCAGTACTTC
>.|TRBV2|.|TRBJ2-1
CASSVPRGPGNEQFF
TGTGCCAGCAGTGTTCCCAGGGGTCCAGGCAATGAGCAGTTCTTC
>.|TRBV2|.|TRBJ2-1
CASSVEGASSEQFF
TGTGCCAGCAGTGTGGAGGGGGCGAGTAGTGAGCAGTTCTTC
>.|TRBV18|.|TRBJ1-5
CASSPNSPGNQPQHF
TGTGCCAGCTCACCTAACTCGCCAGGGAATCAGCCCCAGCATTTT
>.|TRBV30|TRBD1|TRBJ2-6
CAWSGQGTPGANVLTF
TGTGCCTGGAGTGGACAGGGTACCCCCGGGGCCAACGTCCTGACTTTC
>.|TRBV10-1|TRBD2|TRBJ2-7
CASSPQSGRNADEQYF
TGCGCCAGCAGTCCTCAGAGCGGGAGAAATGCAGACGAGCAGTACTTC
>few|TRBV2|.|TRBJ1-5
CASTRTDGNQPQHF
TGTGCCAGCACAAGGACAGATGGCAATCAGCCCCAGCATTTT
>.|TRBV5-1|.|TRBJ2-3
CASSFEGSTNTQYF
TGCGCCAGCAGCTTCGAGGGTTCCACTAATACGCAGTATTTT
>.|TRBV9|.|TRBJ1-2
CASSVGGSPLSNYGYTF
TGTGCCAGCAGCGTAGGGGGCTCCCCACTATCAAACTATGGCTACACCTTC
>.|TRBV7-2|.|TRBJ2-7
CASSFLGREQYF
TGTGCCAGCAGCTTCCTTGGGCGCGAGCAGTACTTC
>.|TRBV10-2|.|TRBJ1-1
CASKGLLRNTEAFF
TGCGCCAGCAAGGGCCTTCTGAGGAACACTGAAGCTTTCTTT